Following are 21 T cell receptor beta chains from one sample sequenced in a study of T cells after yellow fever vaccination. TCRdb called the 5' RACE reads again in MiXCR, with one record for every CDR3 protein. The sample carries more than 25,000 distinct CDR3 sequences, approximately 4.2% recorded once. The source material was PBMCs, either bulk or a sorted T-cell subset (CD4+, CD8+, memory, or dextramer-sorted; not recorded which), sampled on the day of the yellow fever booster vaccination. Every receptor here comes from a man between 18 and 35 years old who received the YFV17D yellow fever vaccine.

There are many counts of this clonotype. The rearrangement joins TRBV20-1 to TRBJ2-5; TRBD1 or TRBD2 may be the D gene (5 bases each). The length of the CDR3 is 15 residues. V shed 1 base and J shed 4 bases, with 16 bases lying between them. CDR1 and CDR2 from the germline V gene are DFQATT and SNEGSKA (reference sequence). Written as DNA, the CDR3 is TGCAGTGCTAGAGTTTTTCGGGGCCTTGGAGAGACCCAGTACTTC. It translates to CSARVFRGLGETQYF.

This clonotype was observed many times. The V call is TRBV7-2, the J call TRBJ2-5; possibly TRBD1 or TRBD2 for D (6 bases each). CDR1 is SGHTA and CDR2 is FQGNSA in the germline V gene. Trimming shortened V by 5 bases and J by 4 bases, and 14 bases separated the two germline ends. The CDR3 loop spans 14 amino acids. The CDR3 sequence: CASSRGGGGETQYF. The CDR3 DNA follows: TGTGCCAGCAGCAGAGGAGGGGGAGGAGAGACCCAGTACTTC.

The CDR3 sequence is CASSLAMSLGNTEAFF. CDR3 in DNA: TGCGCCAGCAGCTTGGCCATGAGTCTTGGCAACACTGAAGCTTTCTTT. This sequence joins TRBV5-1 and TRBJ1-1; D is unclear. The germline gives CDR1 SGHRS, CDR2 YFSETQ. Trimming took off 0 bases at V and 2 bases at J, with 14 bases between the two ends. The CDR3 totals 16 residues.

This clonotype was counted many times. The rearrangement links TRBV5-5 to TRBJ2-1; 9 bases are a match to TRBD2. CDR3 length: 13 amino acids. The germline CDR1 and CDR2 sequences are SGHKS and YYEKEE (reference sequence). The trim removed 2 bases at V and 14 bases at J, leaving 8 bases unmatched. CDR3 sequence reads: CASSFLAGGPEFF. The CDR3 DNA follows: TGTGCCAGCAGCTTTCTTGCGGGGGGGCCGGAGTTCTTC.

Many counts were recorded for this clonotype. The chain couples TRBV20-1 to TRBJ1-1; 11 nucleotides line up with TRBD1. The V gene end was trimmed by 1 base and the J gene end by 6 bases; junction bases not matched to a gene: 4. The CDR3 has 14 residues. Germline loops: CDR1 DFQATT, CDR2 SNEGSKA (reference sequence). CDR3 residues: CSARAPGQGAEAFF. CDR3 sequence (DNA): TGCAGTGCTAGAGCTCCGGGACAGGGGGCTGAAGCTTTCTTT.

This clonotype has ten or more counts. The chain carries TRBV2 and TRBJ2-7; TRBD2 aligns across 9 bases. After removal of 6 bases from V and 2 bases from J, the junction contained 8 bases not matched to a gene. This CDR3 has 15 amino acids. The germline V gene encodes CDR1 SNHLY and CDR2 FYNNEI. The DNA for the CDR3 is TGTGCCAGCAGCCCGAGTAGCGGGGGAGCCTACGAGCAGTACGTC. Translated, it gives CASSPSSGGAYEQYV.

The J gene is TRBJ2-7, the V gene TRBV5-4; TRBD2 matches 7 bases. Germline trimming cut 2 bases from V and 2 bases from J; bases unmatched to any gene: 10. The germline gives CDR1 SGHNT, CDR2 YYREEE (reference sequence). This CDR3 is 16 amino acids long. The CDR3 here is CASSFWETSSPYEQYF. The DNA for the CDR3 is TGTGCCAGCAGCTTTTGGGAGACTAGCAGCCCCTACGAGCAGTACTTC.

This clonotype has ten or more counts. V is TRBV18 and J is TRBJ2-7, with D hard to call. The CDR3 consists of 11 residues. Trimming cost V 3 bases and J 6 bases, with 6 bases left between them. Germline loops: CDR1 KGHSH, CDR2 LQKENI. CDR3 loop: CASSPGGEQYV. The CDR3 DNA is TGTGCCAGCTCACCGGGTGGCGAGCAGTACGTC.

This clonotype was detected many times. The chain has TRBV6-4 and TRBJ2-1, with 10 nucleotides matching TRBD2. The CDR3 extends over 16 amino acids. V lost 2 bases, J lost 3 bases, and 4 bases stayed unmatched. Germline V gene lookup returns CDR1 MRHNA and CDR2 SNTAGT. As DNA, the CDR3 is TGTGCCAGCAGTGACGACGAGCGGGGGGGCTACAATGAGCAGTTCTTC. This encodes CASSDDERGGYNEQFF.

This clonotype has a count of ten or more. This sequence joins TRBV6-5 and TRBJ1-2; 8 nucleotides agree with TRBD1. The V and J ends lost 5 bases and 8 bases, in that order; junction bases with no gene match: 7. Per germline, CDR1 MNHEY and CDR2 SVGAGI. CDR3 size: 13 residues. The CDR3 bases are TGTGCCAGCAGTCGCTCGACAGGGGAAGGCTACACCTTC. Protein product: CASSRSTGEGYTF.

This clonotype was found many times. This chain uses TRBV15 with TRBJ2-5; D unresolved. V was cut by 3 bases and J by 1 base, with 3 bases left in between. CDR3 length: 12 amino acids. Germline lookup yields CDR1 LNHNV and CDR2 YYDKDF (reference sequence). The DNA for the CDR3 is TGTGCCACCAGCAGGGCCCAAGAGACCCAGTACTTC. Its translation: CATSRAQETQYF.

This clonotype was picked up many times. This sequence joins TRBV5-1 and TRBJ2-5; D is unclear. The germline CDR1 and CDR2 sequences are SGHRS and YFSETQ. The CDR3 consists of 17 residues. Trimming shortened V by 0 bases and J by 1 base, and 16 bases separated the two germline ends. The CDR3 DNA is TGCGCCAGCAGCTTGGCCATCAATGAGAGGAGCCAAGAGACCCAGTACTTC. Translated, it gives CASSLAINERSQETQYF. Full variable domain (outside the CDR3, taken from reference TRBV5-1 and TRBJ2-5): KAGVTQTPRYLIKTRGQQVTLSCSPISGHRSVSWYQQTPGQGLQFLFEYFSETQRNKGNFPGRFSGRQFSNSRSEMNVSTLELGDSALYLCASSLAINERSQETQYFGPGTRLLVL.

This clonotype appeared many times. The CDR3 nucleotides read TGTGCCATTTCGGCAGGGCCCCACACTGAAGCTTTCTTT. This sequence encodes CAISAGPHTEAFF. The chain carries TRBV10-3 and TRBJ1-1, with D perhaps TRBD1 (5 bases). This CDR3 region has 13 residues. In germline, CDR1 is ENHRY, CDR2 SYGVKD. V dropped 9 bases and J dropped 3 bases, with 14 bases sitting between them.

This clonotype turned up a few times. This CDR3 is CASSPMNPAGGPYEQYF. CDR3 nucleotide sequence: TGTGCCAGCTCACCAATGAATCCGGCGGGGGGGCCTTACGAGCAGTACTTC. V is TRBV18 and J is TRBJ2-7, with 9 nucleotides matching TRBD2. Germline trimming cut 2 bases from V and 4 bases from J; bases unmatched to any gene: 12. This CDR3 has 17 residues. Germline V gene data show CDR1 as KGHSH and CDR2 as LQKENI.

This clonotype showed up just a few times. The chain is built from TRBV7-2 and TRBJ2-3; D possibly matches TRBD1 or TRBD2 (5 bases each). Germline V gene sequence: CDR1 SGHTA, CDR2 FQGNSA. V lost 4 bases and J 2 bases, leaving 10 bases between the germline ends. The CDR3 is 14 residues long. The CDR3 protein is CASSSLGTTDTQYF. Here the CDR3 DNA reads TGTGCCAGCAGCTCTCTGGGGACCACAGATACGCAGTATTTT.

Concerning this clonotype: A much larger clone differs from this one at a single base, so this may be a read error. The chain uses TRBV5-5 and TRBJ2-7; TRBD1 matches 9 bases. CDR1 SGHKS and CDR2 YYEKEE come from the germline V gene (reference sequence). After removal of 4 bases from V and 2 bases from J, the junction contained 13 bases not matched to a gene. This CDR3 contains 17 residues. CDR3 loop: CASSPPPGTGITYEQYF. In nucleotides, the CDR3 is TGTGCCAGCAGCCCCCCCCCTGGGACAGGGATAACCTACGAGCAGTACTTC. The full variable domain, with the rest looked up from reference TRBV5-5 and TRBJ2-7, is DAGVTQSPTHLIKTRGQQVTLRCSPISGHKSVSWYQQVLGQGPQFIFQYYEKEERGRGNFPDRFSARQFPNYSSELNVNALLLGDSALYLCASSPPPGTGITYEQYFGPGTRLTVT.

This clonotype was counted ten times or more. CDR3 bases: TGCAGTGCTAGAGGGACTAGCGGGGGGTTGGAAGAGACCCAGTACTTC. Translated, it gives CSARGTSGGLEETQYF. This rearrangement joins TRBV20-1 to TRBJ2-5, with 14 bases aligning to TRBD2. Trimming at V came to 1 base and at J to 3 bases, leaving 4 bases not matched to a gene. The germline gives CDR1 DFQATT, CDR2 SNEGSKA (reference sequence). There are 16 residues in the CDR3.

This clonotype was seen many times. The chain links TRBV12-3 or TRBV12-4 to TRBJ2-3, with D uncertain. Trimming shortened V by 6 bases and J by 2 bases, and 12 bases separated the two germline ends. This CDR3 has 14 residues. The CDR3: CASRELGNTDTQYF. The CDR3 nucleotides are TGTGCCAGCAGGGAACTGGGGAACACAGATACGCAGTATTTT.

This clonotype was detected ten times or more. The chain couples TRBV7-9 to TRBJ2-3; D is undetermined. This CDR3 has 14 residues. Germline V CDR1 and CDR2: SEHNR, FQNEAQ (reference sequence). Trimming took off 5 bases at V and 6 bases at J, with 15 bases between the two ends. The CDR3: CASSPPSLPDTQYF. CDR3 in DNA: TGTGCCAGCAGCCCCCCTAGTCTCCCTGATACGCAGTATTTT.

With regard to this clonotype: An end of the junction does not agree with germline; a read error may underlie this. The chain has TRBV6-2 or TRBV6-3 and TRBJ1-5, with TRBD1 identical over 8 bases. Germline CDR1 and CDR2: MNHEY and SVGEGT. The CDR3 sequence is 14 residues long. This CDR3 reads CASSRTGQGQPEHF. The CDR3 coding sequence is TGTGCCAGCAGTAGGACAGGGCAGGGGCAGCCCGAGCATTTT.

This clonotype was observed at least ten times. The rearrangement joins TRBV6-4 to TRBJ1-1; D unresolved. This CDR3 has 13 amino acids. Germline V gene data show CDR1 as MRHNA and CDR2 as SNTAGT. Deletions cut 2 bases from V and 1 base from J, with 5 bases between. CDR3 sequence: CASSDGENTEAFF. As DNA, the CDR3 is TGTGCCAGCAGTGACGGGGAGAACACTGAAGCTTTCTTT.